This record concerns one T cell receptor beta chain sequence. Its antigen is undetermined. The sample comes from a study of cytomegalovirus exposure and HLA in healthy donors. About the research overall: An earlier analysis identified 120 million or so unique TCR beta sequences in approximately 170 million T cells. Of 350 to 400 genotyped donors, roughly 76% grouped in the Caucasian-associated ancestry cluster.

General study results and limits: Serostatus for CMV was the only available immune exposure information.

This PCR relied on a set of 60 Vbeta primers and 13 Jbeta primers. Measured with immunoSEQ multiplex PCR; TCRdb has only the in-frame clones, and not every one. The sample includes 150,000 to 180,000 clones, around 82% seen only once; the top ten take around 6.6%. CDR3 length equals 15 residues. V was trimmed by 0 bases and J by 2 bases, leaving 10 bases between them. Germline CDR1 SGDLS, CDR2 YYNGEE. The sequenced material came from PBMCs. This chain uses TRBV9 with TRBJ2-3; no reliable D call. The sequence came from a woman aged 50 to 60 in good health and CMV-seropositive. CDR3 residues: CASSVAIGFTDTQYF. In nucleotides, the CDR3 is TGTGCCAGCAGCGTAGCTATCGGGTTCACAGATACGCAGTATTTT. Complete variable domain (other parts from reference TRBV9 and TRBJ2-3): DSGVTQTPKHLITATGQRVTLRCSPRSGDLSVYWYQQSLDQGLQFLIQYYNGEERAKGNILERFSAQQFPDLHSELNLSSLELGDSALYFCASSVAIGFTDTQYFGPGTRLTVL.